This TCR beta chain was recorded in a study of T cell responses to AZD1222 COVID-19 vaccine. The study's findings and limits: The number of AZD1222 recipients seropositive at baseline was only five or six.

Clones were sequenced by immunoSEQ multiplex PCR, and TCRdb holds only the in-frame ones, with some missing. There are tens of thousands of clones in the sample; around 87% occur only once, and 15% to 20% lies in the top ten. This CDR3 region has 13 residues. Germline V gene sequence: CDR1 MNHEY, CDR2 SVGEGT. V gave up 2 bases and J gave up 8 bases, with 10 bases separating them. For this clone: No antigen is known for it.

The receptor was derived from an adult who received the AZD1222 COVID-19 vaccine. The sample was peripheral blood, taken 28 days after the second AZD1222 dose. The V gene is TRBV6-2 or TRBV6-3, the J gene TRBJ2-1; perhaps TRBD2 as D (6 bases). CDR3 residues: CASSYLGGDEQFF. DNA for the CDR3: TGTGCCAGCAGTTACCTGGGGGGTGATGAGCAGTTCTTC.